The TCR beta chain under discussion was sequenced for a study of T-cell reconstitution after alpha-beta-depleted transplantation in children. This clonotype occurred a few times. A library of TCRbeta sequences, prepared with unique molecular identifiers, was generated. Via MiXCR, TCRdb re-called the PCR reads, giving one row per CDR3 protein. This sample carries hundreds of thousands of distinct CDR3 sequences, approximately 14% of them seen once, and the ten largest clones take around 0.8%. The CDR3 consists of 14 residues. V was trimmed by 4 bases and J by 6 bases, leaving 13 bases between them. The V gene's germline CDR1 is LGHNT and CDR2 FRNRAP.

This sample comprised PBMCs, obtained before TCRalphabeta/CD19-depleted stem cell transplant. This TCR was sampled from a girl aged 2 to 9 with congenital amegakaryocytic thrombocytopenia, due to receive a stem cell transplant. The chain uses TRBV12-5 and TRBJ2-1; D might be TRBD1 (5 bases). CDR3 coding DNA: TGTGCTAGTGGTTGGCCACAGGAGACCAATGAGCAGTTCTTC. It codes for CASGWPQETNEQFF. Combining the CDR3 with reference TRBV12-5 and TRBJ2-1 gives the whole variable domain DARVTQTPRHKVTEMGQEVTMRCQPILGHNTVFWYRQTMMQGLELLAYFRNRAPLDDSGMPKDRFSAEMPDATLATLKIQPSEPRDSAVYFCASGWPQETNEQFFGPGTRLTVL.